This entry lists 23 T cell receptor beta chains sequenced from one sample in a study of T cell clonality in common variable immunodeficiency. Method: immunoSEQ multiplex PCR; TCRdb's copy keeps in-frame clones and lacks some. The repertoire yields roughly 34,000 clones, none seen only once; the top ten contain around 7%. Study observations and caveats: Reportedly, TCR beta sequences from common variable immunodeficiency showed fewer deletions and N-nucleotide insertions.

Their target antigens are unknown. The sample taken for sequencing was peripheral blood mononuclear cells. The origin of the receptors is a human donor with common variable immunodeficiency.

As for this clone: The read comes to an end 3 residues before the CDR3 does, leaving the germline J gene to fill in the end. V and J are TRBV19 and TRBJ2-7, with 8 nucleotides matching TRBD1. V was pared by 3 bases and J by 1 base, with 2 bases of the junction left unmatched. Germline loops: CDR1 LNHDA, CDR2 SQIVND (reference sequence). This CDR3 has 14 amino acids. CDR3 DNA, as far as it was read: TGTGCCAGTAGTATTGGACAGGGATCCTACGAG. This gives the protein CASSIGQGSYE. The full CDR3 protein reads CASSIGQGSYEQYF.

Notes on this clone: The read terminates 3 residues ahead of where the CDR3 ends, so the germline J gene completes it. The chain links TRBV5-1 to TRBJ2-7; D not resolved. V lost 7 bases, J lost 1 base, and 3 bases lay in between. The CDR3 has 10 amino acids. CDR1 and CDR2 (germline): SGHRS, YFSETQ. Incomplete CDR3 DNA: TGCGCCAGCTATTCCTACGAG. This gives the protein CASYSYE. The whole CDR3 sequence is CASYSYEQYF.

This clone was detected a few times. Partial CDR3 DNA: TGTGCCAGCAGCTTAGAGGTGCCAGGGCGTAATGGC. It codes for CASSLEVPGRNG. The complete CDR3 protein is CASSLEVPGRNGYTF. V is TRBV5-6 and J is TRBJ1-2; TRBD1 might be the D (5 bases). From the germline J gene comes the end of the CDR3, since the read stops 3 residues before it. This CDR3 has 15 amino acids. The V end lost 2 bases, the J end lost 6 bases, and 17 bases lay between the germline ends. Per germline, CDR1 SGHDT and CDR2 YYEEEE.

The sample holds many counts of this clone. The sequence runs out 3 residues before the end of the CDR3; the remainder is reconstructed from the germline J gene. Different DNA sequences within this sample yield the same CDR3. The chain uses TRBV7-3 and TRBJ1-2, with 9 bases fitting TRBD1. The CDR3 has 16 amino acids. CDR1 and CDR2 from the germline V gene are SGHTA and FQGTGA. The CDR3 protein is CASSLTPRQGVGGYTF. CDR3 bases read: TGTGCCAGCAGCTTAACTCCCCGACAGGGGGTTGGAGGC.

This clone was counted ten times or more. A read error may account for a junction end that differs from germline. The read ends 3 residues before the CDR3 terminus; that terminus is restored from the germline J gene. V and J are TRBV4-2 and TRBJ1-2, with TRBD1 identical over 7 bases. This CDR3 is built from 13 residues. Per the germline V gene, CDR1 is LGHNA and CDR2 is YNFKEQ. CDR3 protein: CASSQLTGFGYTF. The part of the CDR3 DNA that was read is TGCGCCAGCAGCCAGTTGACAGGGTTTGGC.

This clone occurred many times. The DNA ends 3 residues before the CDR3 does, and the rest of the CDR3 is filled in from the germline J gene. The V and J genes are TRBV11-3 and TRBJ2-5, with unresolved D. The germline CDR1 and CDR2 sequences are SGHNT and YENEEA. The CDR3 sequence is 13 residues long. Trimming pared 4 bases from V and 2 bases from J, leaving 8 bases between. Incomplete CDR3 DNA: TGTGCCAGCAGCTCATCCCTACAAGAGACC. Its protein is CASSSSLQET. The entire CDR3 reads CASSSSLQETQYF.

This clone was found many times. The read terminates 3 residues before the CDR3 end, so the remaining end is supplied by the germline J gene. V and J are TRBV6-2 or TRBV6-3 and TRBJ2-3; 7 nucleotides align to TRBD2. The CDR3 covers 14 residues. Trimming cost V 10 bases and J 0 bases; bases outside gene matches: 7. Germline CDR1 MNHEY, CDR2 SVGEGT. This CDR3 reads CATERDSSTDTQYF. The CDR3 DNA, read in part, is TGTGCCACCGAGCGGGACTCTAGCACAGATACG.

A few counts support this clone. The DNA ends 3 residues before the CDR3 does, and the rest of the CDR3 is filled in from the germline J gene. The chain uses TRBV5-3 and TRBJ2-1; 12 bases map to TRBD2. TRBV5-3 is labeled an ORF, and its function is uncertain. This CDR3 spans 20 amino acids. V was pared by 0 bases and J by 2 bases, with 12 bases of the junction left unmatched. CDR3 sequence reads: CARSLGRGGPSGRAYNEQFF. CDR3 DNA, as far as it was read: TGTGCCAGAAGCTTGGGTCGGGGAGGACCTAGCGGGAGGGCCTACAATGAG.

This clone was detected ten times or more. The read stops 3 residues short of the end of the CDR3; the missing end is completed from the germline J gene. The chain carries TRBV24-1 and TRBJ2-5; 9 bases align to TRBD2. The CDR3 covers 15 residues. With 5 bases clipped from V and 1 base from J, the junction kept 4 bases outside the gene matches. Germline CDR1 KGHDR, CDR2 SFDVKD. The CDR3 sequence is CATSAKTSGQETQYF. The DNA read from the CDR3 is TGTGCCACCAGTGCTAAGACTAGCGGCCAAGAGACC.

This clone was detected only a few times. The read ends 3 residues shy of where the CDR3 ends; the end is completed using the germline J gene. V and J are TRBV7-2 and TRBJ2-1; D not certain. This CDR3 has 17 residues. Germline V gives CDR1 SGHTA, CDR2 FQGNSA. With 0 bases removed from V and 0 bases from J, the gap between germline ends came to 12 bases. CDR3 residues: CASSLARMTSSYNEQFF. The part of the CDR3 DNA that was read is TGTGCCAGCAGCTTAGCGAGGATGACAAGCTCCTACAATGAG.

Turning to this clone: The read ends 3 residues early relative to the CDR3; the germline J gene fills the gap. This chain joins TRBV20-1 and TRBJ2-7, with 7 positions matching TRBD1. The CDR3 is made up of 15 amino acids. With V trimmed by 1 base and J by 0 bases, 6 bases remained unmatched. Germline V CDR1 and CDR2: DFQATT, SNEGSKA (reference sequence). The CDR3 reads CSARAARDSSYEQYF. The DNA read from the CDR3 is TGCAGTGCTAGAGCCGCCCGGGACAGCTCCTACGAG.

This clone occurred many times. The read ends 3 residues early relative to the CDR3; the germline J gene fills the gap. The genes are TRBV5-5 and TRBJ1-1; possible D gene TRBD1, 5 bases. The germline V and J ends were trimmed by 0 bases and 6 bases, with 12 bases remaining between them. CDR3 length equals 14 residues. Per germline, CDR1 SGHKS and CDR2 YYEKEE (reference sequence). The CDR3 sequence: CASSLDRRTPEAFF. The DNA read from the CDR3 is TGTGCCAGCAGCTTGGACAGGAGGACCCCTGAA.

The sample holds many counts of this clone. This CDR3 reads CASSFPLDDEQFF. The sequenced CDR3 bases are TGTGCCAGCAGCTTCCCCCTAGACGATGAG. The chain has TRBV7-9 and TRBJ2-1; no firm D call. Coverage ceases 3 residues before the CDR3 finishes, and the germline J gene fills in the end. The CDR3 sequence is 13 residues long. The germline V gene encodes CDR1 SEHNR and CDR2 FQNEAQ (reference sequence). V shed 3 bases and J shed 8 bases, with 11 bases lying between them.

This clone showed up many times. The read falls 3 residues short of the CDR3 end, and the missing part is taken from the germline J gene. The chain has TRBV20-1 and TRBJ1-4, with D tentatively TRBD1 (5 bases). V shed 3 bases and J shed 7 bases, with 21 bases lying between them. The germline V gene has CDR1 DFQATT and CDR2 SNEGSKA (reference sequence). The CDR3 runs to 16 residues. The covered CDR3 bases are TGCAGTGCTAGGCGCAGGGTCGGATGGCTGAGTGAAAAA. Translated, it gives CSARRRVGWLSEK. The full CDR3 is CSARRRVGWLSEKLFF.

There are many counts of this clone. The read finishes 3 residues shy of the CDR3 end, and the germline J gene is used to complete it. The chain has TRBV6-1 and TRBJ1-4, with 10 positions matching TRBD1. This CDR3 has 15 amino acids. V shed 2 bases and J 7 bases; nucleotides not matched to a gene: 4. Germline assignment: CDR1 MNHNS and CDR2 SASEGT. CDR3 residues: CASSETGQGTEKLFF. The sequenced part of the CDR3 DNA is TGTGCCAGCAGTGAAACGGGACAGGGGACTGAAAAA.

Concerning this clone itself: The missing CDR3 end, 3 residues past where the read stops, is filled in from the germline J gene. V usage is TRBV11-1 and J usage is TRBJ2-1; perhaps TRBD1 as D (6 bases). V was shortened by 2 bases and J by 2 bases, with 10 bases between the two germline ends. This CDR3 spans 15 amino acids. From germline, CDR1 is SGHAT and CDR2 FQDESV (reference sequence). This chain's CDR3 is CASSLITGTYNEQFF. The sequenced part of the CDR3 DNA is TGTGCCAGCAGCTTAATAACAGGGACCTACAATGAG. The variable domain in full, with the rest retrieved from reference TRBV11-1 and TRBJ2-1, is EAEVAQSPRYKITEKSQAVAFWCDPISGHATLYWYRQILGQGPELLVQFQDESVVDDSQLPKDRFSAERLKGVDSTLKIQPAELGDSAMYLCASSLITGTYNEQFFGPGTRLTVL.

Details on this clone: The sequence runs out 3 residues before the end of the CDR3; the remainder is reconstructed from the germline J gene. The chain is built from TRBV19 and TRBJ1-1; D perhaps matches TRBD1 (5 bases). The CDR3 contains 13 residues. Germline CDR1 is LNHDA and CDR2 is SQIVND (reference sequence). CDR3 sequence: CASKLGAVREAFF. CDR3 DNA (partial): TGTGCCAGCAAATTAGGGGCCGTGCGGGAA.

With respect to this clone: Read coverage stops 3 residues before the CDR3 terminus; the germline J gene supplies the remainder. V and J are TRBV18 and TRBJ1-1; 7 nucleotides match TRBD1. Germline CDR1 is KGHSH and CDR2 is LQKENI. The CDR3 runs to 12 residues. The sequenced part of the CDR3 DNA is TGTGCCAGCTCAGACCAGGGGGTAGGA. Its protein product is CASSDQGVG. The full-length CDR3 reads as CASSDQGVGAFF.

This clone was counted ten times or more. The read falls 3 residues short of the CDR3 end, and the missing part is taken from the germline J gene. J is TRBJ2-1 and V is TRBV5-1; no firm D call. The germline V gene encodes CDR1 SGHRS and CDR2 YFSETQ. V lost 4 bases and J lost 4, with 9 bases in between. This CDR3 region has 13 residues. CDR3 region: CASSQSKYNEQFF. The covered CDR3 bases are TGCGCCAGCAGCCAGTCCAAGTACAATGAG.

This clone showed up just a few times. The DNA ends 3 residues before the CDR3 does, and the rest of the CDR3 is filled in from the germline J gene. This chain uses TRBV20-1 with TRBJ2-1; TRBD2 aligns across 10 bases. The V gene's germline CDR1 is DFQATT and CDR2 SNEGSKA (reference sequence). Trimming removed 2 bases from V and 9 bases from J; junction bases left unmatched: 4. The CDR3 runs to 13 residues. Partial CDR3 DNA: TGCAGTGCTAGACTAGCGGGAGTAGGTGAG. Translation gives CSARLAGVGE. The CDR3 in full is CSARLAGVGEQFF.

This clone has only a few counts. Read coverage stops 3 residues before the CDR3 terminus; the germline J gene supplies the remainder. The rearrangement links TRBV20-1 to TRBJ2-7, with 11 bases identical to TRBD1. CDR1 is DFQATT and CDR2 is SNEGSKA in the germline V gene (reference sequence). Trimming cost V 5 bases and J 0 bases; bases outside gene matches: 3. The CDR3 runs to 14 residues. CDR3 amino acids: CSALGQGVSYEQYF. The DNA read from the CDR3 is TGCAGTGCTTTGGGACAGGGGGTCTCCTACGAG.

This clone was seen only a few times. The observed sequence ends 3 residues before the CDR3 terminus, with the missing tail filled in from the germline J gene. This chain connects TRBV30 to TRBJ2-1; 9 bases line up with TRBD1. The CDR3 is made up of 14 amino acids. V lost 3 bases and J lost 2; bases outside the gene matches: 2. Looked up from germline, CDR1 is GTSNPN and CDR2 is SVGIG (reference sequence). The sequenced CDR3 bases are TGTGCCTGGAGGGACAGGGGTCCCTACAATGAG. Translating gives CAWRDRGPYNE. The entire CDR3 reads CAWRDRGPYNEQFF.

By sample share, this clone is medium-sized. From the germline J gene comes the end of the CDR3, since the read stops 3 residues before it. The gene calls are TRBV6-1 and TRBJ1-5; 9 nucleotides line up with TRBD1. Germline trimming cut 4 bases from V and 6 bases from J; bases unmatched to any gene: 4. The V gene's germline CDR1 is MNHNS and CDR2 SASEGT. The CDR3 extends over 14 amino acids. The CDR3 sequence: CASSGTGVAQPQHF. CDR3 DNA, as far as it was read: TGTGCCAGCAGTGGGACAGGGGTAGCTCAGCCC.